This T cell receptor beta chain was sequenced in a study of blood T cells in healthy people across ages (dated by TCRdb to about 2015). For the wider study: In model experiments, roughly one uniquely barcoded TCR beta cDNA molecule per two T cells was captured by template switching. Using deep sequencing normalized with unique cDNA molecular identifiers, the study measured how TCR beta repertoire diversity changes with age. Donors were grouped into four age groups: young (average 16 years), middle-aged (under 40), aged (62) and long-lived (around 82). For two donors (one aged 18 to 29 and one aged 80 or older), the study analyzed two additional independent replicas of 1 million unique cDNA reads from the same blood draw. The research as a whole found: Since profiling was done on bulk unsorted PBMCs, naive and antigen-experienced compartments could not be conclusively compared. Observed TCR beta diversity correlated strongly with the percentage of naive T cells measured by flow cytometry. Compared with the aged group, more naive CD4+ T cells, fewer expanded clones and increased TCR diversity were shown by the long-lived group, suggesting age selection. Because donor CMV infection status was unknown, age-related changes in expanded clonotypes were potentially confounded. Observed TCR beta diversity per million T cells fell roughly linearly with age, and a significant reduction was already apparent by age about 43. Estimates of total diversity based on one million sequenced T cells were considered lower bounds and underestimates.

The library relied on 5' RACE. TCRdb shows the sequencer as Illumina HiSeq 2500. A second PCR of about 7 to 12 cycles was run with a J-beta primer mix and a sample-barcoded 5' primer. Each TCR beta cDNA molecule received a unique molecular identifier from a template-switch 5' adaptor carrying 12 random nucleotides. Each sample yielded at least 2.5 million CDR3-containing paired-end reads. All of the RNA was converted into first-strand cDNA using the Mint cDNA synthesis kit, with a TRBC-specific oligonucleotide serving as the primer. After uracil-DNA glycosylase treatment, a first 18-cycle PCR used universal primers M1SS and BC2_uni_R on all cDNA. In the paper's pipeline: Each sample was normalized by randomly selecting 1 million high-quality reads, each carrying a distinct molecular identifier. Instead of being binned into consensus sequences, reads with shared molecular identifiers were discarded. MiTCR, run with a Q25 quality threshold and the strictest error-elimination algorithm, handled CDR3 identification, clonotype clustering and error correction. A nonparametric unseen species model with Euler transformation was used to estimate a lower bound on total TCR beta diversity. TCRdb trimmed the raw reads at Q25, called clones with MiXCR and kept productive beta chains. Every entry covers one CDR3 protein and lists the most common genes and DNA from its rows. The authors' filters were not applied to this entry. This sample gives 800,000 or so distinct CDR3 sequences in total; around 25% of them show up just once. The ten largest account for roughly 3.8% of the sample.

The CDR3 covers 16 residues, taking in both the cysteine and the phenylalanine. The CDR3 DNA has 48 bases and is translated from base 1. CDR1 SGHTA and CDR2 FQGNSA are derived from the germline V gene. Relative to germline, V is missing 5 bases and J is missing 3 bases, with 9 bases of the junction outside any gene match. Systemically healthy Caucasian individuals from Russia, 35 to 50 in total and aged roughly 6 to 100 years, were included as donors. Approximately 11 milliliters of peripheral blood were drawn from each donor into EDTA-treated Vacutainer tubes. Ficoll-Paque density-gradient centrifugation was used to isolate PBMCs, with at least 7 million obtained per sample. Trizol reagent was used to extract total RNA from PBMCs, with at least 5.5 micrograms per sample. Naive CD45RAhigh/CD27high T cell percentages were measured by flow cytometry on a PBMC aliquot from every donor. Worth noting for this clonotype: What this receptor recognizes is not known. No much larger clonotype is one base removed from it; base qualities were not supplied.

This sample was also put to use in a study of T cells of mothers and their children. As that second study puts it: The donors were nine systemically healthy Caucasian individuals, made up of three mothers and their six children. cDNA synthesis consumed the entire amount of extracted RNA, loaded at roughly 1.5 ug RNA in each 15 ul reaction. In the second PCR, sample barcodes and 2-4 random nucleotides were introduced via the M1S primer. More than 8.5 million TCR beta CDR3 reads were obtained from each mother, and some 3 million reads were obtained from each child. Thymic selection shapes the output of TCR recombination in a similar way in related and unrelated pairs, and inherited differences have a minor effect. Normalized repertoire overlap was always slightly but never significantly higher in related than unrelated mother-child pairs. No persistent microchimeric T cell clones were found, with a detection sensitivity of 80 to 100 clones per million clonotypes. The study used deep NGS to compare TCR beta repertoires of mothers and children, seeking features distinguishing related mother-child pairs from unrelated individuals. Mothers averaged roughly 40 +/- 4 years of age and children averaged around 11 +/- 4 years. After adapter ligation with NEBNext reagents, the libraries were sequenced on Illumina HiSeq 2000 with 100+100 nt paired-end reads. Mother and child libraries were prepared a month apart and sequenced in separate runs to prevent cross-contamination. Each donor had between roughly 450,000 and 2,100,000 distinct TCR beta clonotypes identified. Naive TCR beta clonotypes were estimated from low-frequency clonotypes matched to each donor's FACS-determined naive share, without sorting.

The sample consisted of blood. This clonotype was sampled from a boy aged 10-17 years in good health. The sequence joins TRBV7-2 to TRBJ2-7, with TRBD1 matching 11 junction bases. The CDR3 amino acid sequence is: CASSLSRGTGGYEQYF. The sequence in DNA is TGTGCCAGCAGCCTCAGTAGGGGGACAGGGGGCTACGAGCAGTACTTC.